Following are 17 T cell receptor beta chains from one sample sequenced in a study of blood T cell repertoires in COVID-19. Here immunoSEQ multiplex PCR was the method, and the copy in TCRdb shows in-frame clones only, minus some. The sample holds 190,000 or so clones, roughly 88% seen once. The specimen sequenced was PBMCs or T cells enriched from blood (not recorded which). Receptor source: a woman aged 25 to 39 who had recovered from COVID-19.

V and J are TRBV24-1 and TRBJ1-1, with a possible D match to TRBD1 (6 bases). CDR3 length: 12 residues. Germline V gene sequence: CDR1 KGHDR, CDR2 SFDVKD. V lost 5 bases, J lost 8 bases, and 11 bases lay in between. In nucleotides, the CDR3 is TGTGCCACCAGTGCGCCGACAGGCGAAGCTTTCTTT. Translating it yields CATSAPTGEAFF.

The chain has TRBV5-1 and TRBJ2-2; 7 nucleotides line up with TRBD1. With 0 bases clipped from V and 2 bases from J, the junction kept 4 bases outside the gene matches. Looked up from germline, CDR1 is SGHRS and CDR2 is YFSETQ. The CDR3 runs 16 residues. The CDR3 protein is CASSLDRGRNTGELFF. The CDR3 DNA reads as TGCGCCAGCAGCTTGGACAGGGGTCGCAACACCGGGGAGCTGTTTTTT.

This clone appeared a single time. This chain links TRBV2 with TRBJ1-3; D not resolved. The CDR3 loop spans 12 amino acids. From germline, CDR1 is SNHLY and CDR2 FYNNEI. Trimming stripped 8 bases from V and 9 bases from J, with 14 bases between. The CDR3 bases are TGTGCCAGCGGTGGGGAGCCGCCCACCATATATTTT. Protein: CASGGEPPTIYF. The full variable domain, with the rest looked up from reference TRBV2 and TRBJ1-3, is EPEVTQTPSHQVTQMGQEVILRCVPISNHLYFYWYRQILGQKVEFLVSFYNNEISEKSEIFDDQFSVERPDGSNFTLKIRSTKLEDSAMYFCASGGEPPTIYFGEGSWLTVV.

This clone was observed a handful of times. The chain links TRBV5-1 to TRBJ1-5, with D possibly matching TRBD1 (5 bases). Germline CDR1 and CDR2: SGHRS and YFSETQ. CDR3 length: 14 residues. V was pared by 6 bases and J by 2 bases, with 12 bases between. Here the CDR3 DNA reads TGCGCCAGCAAGACGGGGGAGGGCAATCAGCCCCAGCATTTT. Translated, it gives CASKTGEGNQPQHF.

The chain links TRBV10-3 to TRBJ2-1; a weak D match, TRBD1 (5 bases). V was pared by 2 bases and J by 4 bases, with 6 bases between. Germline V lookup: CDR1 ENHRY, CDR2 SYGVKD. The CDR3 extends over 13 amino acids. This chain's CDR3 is CAISEDSYNEQFF. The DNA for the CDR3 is TGTGCCATCAGTGAGGACAGTTACAATGAGCAGTTCTTC.

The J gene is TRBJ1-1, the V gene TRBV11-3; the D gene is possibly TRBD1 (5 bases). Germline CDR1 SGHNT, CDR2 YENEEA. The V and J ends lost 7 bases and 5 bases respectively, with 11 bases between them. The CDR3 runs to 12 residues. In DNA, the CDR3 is TGTGCCAGCAAGGGGCTCGGTACTGAAGCTTTCTTT. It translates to CASKGLGTEAFF.

The CDR3 reads CASSQLTGDLFF. The CDR3, as DNA: TGTGCCAGCAGCCAGCTTACAGGGGATCTCTTCTTT. The chain uses TRBV3-1 (or the pseudogene TRBV3-2) and TRBJ1-1; 7 positions agree with TRBD1. The CDR3 contains 12 residues. With V trimmed by 3 bases and J by 14 bases, 9 bases remained unmatched. The V gene's germline CDR1 is LGHDT and CDR2 YNNKEL (reference sequence).

Written as DNA, the CDR3 is TGCGCCAGTAAGACACGACCTCTCTTCAGTGAAGCTTTCTTT. Translating it yields CASKTRPLFSEAFF. The V gene is TRBV23-1, the J gene TRBJ1-1; D gene unclear. TRBV23-1 is an ORF, and what it does is uncertain. The CDR3 runs to 14 residues. V lost 9 bases, J lost 7 bases, and 21 bases lay in between.

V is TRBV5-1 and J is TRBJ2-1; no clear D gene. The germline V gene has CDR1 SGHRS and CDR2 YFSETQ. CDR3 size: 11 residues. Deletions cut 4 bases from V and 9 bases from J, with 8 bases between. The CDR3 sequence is CASSLLSEQFF. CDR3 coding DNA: TGCGCCAGCAGCCTTCTGTCTGAGCAGTTCTTC.

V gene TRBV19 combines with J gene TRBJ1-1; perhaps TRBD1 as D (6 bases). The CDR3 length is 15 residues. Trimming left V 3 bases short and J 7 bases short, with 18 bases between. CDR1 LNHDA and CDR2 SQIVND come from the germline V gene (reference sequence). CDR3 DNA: TGTGCCAGTAGTATTGGGGGCGCGAACCGCGTTGAAGCTTTCTTT. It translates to CASSIGGANRVEAFF. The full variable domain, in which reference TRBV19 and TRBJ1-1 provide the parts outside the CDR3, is DGGITQSPKYLFRKEGQNVTLSCEQNLNHDAMYWYRQDPGQGLRLIYYSQIVNDFQKGDIAEGYSVSREKKESFPLTVTSAQKNPTAFYLCASSIGGANRVEAFFGQGTRLTVV.

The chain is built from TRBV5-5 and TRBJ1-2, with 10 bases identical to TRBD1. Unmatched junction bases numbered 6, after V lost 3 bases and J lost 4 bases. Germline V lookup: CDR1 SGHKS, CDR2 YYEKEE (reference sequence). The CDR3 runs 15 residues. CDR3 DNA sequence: TGTGCCAGCAGCTCGAGACAGGGGGCTTCCTATGGCTACACCTTC. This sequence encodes CASSSRQGASYGYTF.

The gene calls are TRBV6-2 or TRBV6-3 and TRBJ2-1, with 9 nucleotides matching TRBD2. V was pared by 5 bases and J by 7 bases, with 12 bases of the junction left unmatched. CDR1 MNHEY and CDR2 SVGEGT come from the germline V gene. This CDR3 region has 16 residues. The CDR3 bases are TGTGCCAGCAGTCCACTCGTCCTAGCGGGAAATAATGAGCAGTTCTTC. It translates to CASSPLVLAGNNEQFF.

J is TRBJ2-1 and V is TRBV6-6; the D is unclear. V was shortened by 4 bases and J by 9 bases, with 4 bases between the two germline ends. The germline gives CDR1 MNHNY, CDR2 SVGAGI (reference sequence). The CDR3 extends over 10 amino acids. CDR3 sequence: CASSSREQFF. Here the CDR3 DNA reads TGTGCCAGCAGTTCTCGTGAGCAGTTCTTC.

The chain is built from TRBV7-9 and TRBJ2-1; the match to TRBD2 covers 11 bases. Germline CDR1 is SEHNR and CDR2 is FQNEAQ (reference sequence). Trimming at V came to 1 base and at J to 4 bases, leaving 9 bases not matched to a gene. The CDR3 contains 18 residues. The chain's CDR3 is CASSLEGLAGGRYNEQFF. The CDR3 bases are TGTGCCAGCAGCTTAGAGGGGTTAGCGGGAGGGCGATACAATGAGCAGTTCTTC. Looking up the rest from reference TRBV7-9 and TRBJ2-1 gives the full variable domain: DTGVSQNPRHKITKRGQNVTFRCDPISEHNRLYWYRQTLGQGPEFLTYFQNEAQLEKSRLLSDRFSAERPKGSFSTLEIQRTEQGDSAMYLCASSLEGLAGGRYNEQFFGPGTRLTVL.

CDR3 in DNA: TGTGCCAGCAGGAACTCGGGAGGGATCAATCAGCCCCAGCATTTT. Its protein is CASRNSGGINQPQHF. The chain has TRBV2 and TRBJ1-5; no clear D. CDR3 length: 15 amino acids. The germline CDR1 and CDR2 sequences are SNHLY and FYNNEI. Trimming took 6 bases from V and 3 from J, leaving 15 bases between them.

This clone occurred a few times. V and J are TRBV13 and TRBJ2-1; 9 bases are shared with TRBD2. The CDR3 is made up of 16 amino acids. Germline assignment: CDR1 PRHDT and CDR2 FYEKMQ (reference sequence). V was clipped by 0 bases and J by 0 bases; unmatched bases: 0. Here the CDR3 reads CASSLGLAGSYNEQFF. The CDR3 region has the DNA TGTGCCAGCAGCTTAGGACTAGCGGGCTCCTACAATGAGCAGTTCTTC.

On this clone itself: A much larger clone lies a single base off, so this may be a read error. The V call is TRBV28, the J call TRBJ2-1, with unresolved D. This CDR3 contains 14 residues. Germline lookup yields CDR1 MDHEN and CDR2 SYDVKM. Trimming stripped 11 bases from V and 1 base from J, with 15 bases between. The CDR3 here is CAVRSPRSYNEQFF. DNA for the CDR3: TGTGCCGTACGGAGTCCGAGGTCCTACAATGAGCAGTTCTTC.